The 3 T cell receptor beta chains listed next were all sequenced from one sample in a study of human T cells and chemical hapten exposure. One entry per CDR3 protein results from TCRdb running MiXCR on the RACE reads. The sample shows over 300,000 distinct CDR3 sequences, approximately 5.1% of them seen only once. Time point specified: pre-sensitization, week 0. Treatment given: therapeutic diphenylcyclopropenone sensitization with weekly scalp DPC. Material: whole blood, obtained in connection with sensitization to the hapten diphenylcyclopropenone (DPC). The receptors come from a woman in her 50s with alopecia areata. Some clones in this sample may be carry-over from other donors' samples.

This clonotype showed up many times. V usage is TRBV12-3 or TRBV12-4 and J usage is TRBJ2-2, with D perhaps TRBD1 or TRBD2 (6 bases each). The CDR3 contains 15 residues. Trimming cost V 5 bases and J 4 bases, with 14 bases left between them. The CDR3 DNA is TGTGCCAGCAGTCCCCCATGGGGGGCCACCGGGGAGCTGTTTTTT. It encodes CASSPPWGATGELFF.

This clonotype was detected a few times. The chain links TRBV3-1 to TRBJ1-1; no definite D call. The CDR3 spans 17 residues. Germline V gene sequence: CDR1 LGHDT, CDR2 YNNKEL (reference sequence). V lost 4 bases and J 0 bases, leaving 18 bases between the germline ends. The CDR3 region has the DNA TGTGCCAGCAGCCCACTTCGGCCGGGAGGGATGAACACTGAAGCTTTCTTT. Translating it yields CASSPLRPGGMNTEAFF.

The table lists this clonotype with many counts. V is TRBV7-9 and J is TRBJ2-7; no definite D call. V shed 5 bases and J shed 3 bases, with 17 bases lying between them. Germline assignment: CDR1 SEHNR and CDR2 FQNEAQ (reference sequence). The CDR3 contains 15 residues. The CDR3 bases are TGTGCCAGCAGCCTACTGGCAGAACTGCACTACGAGCAGTACTTC. This gives the protein CASSLLAELHYEQYF. Complete variable domain (other parts from reference TRBV7-9 and TRBJ2-7): DTGVSQNPRHKITKRGQNVTFRCDPISEHNRLYWYRQTLGQGPEFLTYFQNEAQLEKSRLLSDRFSAERPKGSFSTLEIQRTEQGDSAMYLCASSLLAELHYEQYFGPGTRLTVT.